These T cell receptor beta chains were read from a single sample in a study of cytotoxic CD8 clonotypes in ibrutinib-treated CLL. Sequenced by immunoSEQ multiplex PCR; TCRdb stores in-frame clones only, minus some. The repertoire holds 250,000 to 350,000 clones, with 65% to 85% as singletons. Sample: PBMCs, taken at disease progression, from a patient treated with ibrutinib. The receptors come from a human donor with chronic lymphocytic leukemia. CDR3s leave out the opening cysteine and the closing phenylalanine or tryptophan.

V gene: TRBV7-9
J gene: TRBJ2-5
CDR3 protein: ASSLELAPGGQY

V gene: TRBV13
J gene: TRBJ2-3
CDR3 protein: ASSRPPDTQY

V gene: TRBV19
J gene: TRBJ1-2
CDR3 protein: ASSIEPLNYGYT

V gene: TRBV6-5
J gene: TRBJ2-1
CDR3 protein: ASSSGQKSSNEQF

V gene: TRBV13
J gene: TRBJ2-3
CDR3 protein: ASSLSREDTQY

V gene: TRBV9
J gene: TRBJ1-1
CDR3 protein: ASSPRPLPNTEAF

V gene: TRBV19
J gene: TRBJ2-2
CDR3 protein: ASITRTGELF

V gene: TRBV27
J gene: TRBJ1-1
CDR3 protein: ASSLSGYWNTEAF

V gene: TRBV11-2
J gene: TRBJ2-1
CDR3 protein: ASSSLLGLNEQF

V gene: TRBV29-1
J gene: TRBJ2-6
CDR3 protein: SVYRGPGANVLT

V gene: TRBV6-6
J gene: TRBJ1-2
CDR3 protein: ASSYQTGRQGYT

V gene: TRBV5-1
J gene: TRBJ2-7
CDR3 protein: ASSLVSGPSYEQY

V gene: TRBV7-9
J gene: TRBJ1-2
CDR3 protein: ASSSKQGWRSYGYT

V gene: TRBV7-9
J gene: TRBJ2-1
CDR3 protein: ASGSQADSSYNEQF

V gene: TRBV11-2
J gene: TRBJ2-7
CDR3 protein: ASSSGGSYEQY

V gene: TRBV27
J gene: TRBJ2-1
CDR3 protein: ASSRDRAINEQF

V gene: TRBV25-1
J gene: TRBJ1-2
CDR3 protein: ASSPQGAEGYT

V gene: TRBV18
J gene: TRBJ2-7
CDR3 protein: ASSPGSYEQY

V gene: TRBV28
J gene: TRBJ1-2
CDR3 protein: ASTQTRLRGYGYT

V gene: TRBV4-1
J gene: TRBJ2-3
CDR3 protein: ASSDADRGDTDTQY

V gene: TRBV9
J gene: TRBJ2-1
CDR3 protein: ASSVVGGDNEQF

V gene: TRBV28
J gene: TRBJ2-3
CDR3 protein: ASSLYRGEGTDTQY

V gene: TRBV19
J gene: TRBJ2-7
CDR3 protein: ASSTQVGGSPYEQY

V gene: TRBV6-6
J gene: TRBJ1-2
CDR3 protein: ASSNTGASYGYT

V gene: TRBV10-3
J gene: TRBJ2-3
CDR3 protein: AIGPAASTDTQY

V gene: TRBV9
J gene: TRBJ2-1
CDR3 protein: ASSVGGRPANEQF

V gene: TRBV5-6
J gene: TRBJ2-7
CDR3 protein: ASSLYRRSYEQY